This T cell receptor (beta chain) originates from a study of beta chain features in type 1 diabetes. Study-level information: Cell yields, gender and age were similar in healthy donors and patients. General study points: Among all four CD4+ subsets, Type 1 diabetes patients had TCRB CDR3s that were moderately but significantly shorter. Sampled from patients, naive, central memory and Treg TCRB repertoires appeared more similar than those sampled from healthy donors.

As regards this clone: As yet, its antigen is unknown.

Reverse transcription of all isolated RNA meant that expressed TCRB transcripts were sequenced. Sequencing used immunoSEQ multiplex PCR; TCRdb keeps in-frame clones, though not all of them. The sample records about 160,000 clones, roughly 9% being singletons. Each of the CD4+ naive, central memory, regulatory and stem cell-like memory populations was sorted via CD45RO/CCR7/CD25/CD127/CD95/CD27. Germline CDR1 SQVTM, CDR2 ANQGSEA. CDR3 size: 13 residues. The chain combines TRBV29-1 with TRBJ1-3, with D unclear. Sequenced material: central memory CD4+ T cells from blood. The source of this sequence is a woman younger than 45 with type 1 diabetes. CDR3 in amino acids: CAAEPETGNTIYF. The CDR3 DNA is TGCGCGGCTGAGCCGGAGACTGGAAACACCATATATTTT.